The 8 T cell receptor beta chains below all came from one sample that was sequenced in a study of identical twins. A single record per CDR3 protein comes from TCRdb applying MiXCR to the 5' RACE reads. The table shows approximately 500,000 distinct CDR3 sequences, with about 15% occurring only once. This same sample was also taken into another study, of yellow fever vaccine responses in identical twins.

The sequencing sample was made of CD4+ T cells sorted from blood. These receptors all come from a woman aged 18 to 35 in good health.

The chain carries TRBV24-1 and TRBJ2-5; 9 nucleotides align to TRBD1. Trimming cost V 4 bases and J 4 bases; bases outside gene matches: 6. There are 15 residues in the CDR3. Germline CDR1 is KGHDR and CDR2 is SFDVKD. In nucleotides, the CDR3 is TGTGCCACCAGTGACAACCGACAGGGGGGAGAGACCCAGTACTTC. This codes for CATSDNRQGGETQYF.

CDR3 amino acids: CASILGANTGELFF. The CDR3 nucleotides read TGTGCCAGCATCCTGGGGGCGAACACCGGGGAGCTGTTTTTT. This chain links TRBV12-3 or TRBV12-4 with TRBJ2-2; either TRBD1 or TRBD2 may supply D (5 bases each). Trimming cost V 7 bases and J 0 bases, with 9 bases left between them. The CDR3 spans 14 residues.

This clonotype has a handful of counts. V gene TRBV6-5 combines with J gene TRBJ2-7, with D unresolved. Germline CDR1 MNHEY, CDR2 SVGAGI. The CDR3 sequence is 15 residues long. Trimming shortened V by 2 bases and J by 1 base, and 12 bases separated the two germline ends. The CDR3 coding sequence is TGTGCCAGCAGTTACGAGTGGCAGGTTTCCTACGAGCAGTACTTC. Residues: CASSYEWQVSYEQYF.

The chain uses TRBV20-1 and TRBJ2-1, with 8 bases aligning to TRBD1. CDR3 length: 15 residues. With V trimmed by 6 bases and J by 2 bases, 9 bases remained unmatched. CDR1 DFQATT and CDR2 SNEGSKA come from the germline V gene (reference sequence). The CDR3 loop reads CSADRTGITYNEQFF. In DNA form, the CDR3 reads TGCAGTGCAGATAGGACAGGGATCACCTACAATGAGCAGTTCTTC.

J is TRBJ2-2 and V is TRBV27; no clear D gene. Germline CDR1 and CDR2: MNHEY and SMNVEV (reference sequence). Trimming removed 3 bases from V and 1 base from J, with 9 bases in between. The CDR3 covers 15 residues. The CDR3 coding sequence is TGTGCCAGCAGTTTCAACCGACGGAACACCGGGGAGCTGTTTTTT. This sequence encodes CASSFNRRNTGELFF.

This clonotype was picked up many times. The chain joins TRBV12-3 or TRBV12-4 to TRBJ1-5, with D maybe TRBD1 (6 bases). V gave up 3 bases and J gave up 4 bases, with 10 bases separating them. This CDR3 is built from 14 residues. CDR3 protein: CASSLGRGNQPQHF. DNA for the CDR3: TGTGCCAGCAGTTTGGGCAGGGGTAATCAGCCCCAGCATTTT.

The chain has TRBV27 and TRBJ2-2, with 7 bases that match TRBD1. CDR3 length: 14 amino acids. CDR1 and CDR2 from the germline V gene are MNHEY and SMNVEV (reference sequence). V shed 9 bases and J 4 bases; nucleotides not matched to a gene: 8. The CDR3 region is CASRGGPRTGELFF. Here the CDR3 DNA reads TGTGCCAGTAGAGGGGGCCCCCGCACCGGGGAGCTGTTTTTT.

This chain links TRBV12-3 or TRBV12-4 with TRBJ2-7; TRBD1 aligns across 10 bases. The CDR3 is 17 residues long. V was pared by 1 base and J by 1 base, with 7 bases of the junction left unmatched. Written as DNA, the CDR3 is TGTGCCAGCAGTTTAGGACTCATGGGACAGGGGTCCTACGAGCAGTACGTC. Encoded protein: CASSLGLMGQGSYEQYV.